The clone carrying this TCR beta chain has ten or more counts. This entry is derived from a study of T-cell reconstitution after alpha-beta-depleted transplantation in children. CDR3 length: 15 amino acids. V lost 0 bases and J lost 3, with 13 bases in between. Germline assignment: CDR1 SGHRS and CDR2 YFSETQ. A library of TCRbeta sequences, prepared with unique molecular identifiers, was generated. MiXCR was run by TCRdb on the PCR reads, yielding one entry per CDR3 protein. The sample holds a few hundred thousand distinct CDR3 sequences; approximately 11% are singletons and the top ten take 28%. The sequences come from PBMCs, collected before TCRalphabeta/CD19-depleted stem cell transplant. This TCR came from a child younger than two with acute myeloid leukemia, due to receive a stem cell transplant. The rearrangement uses TRBV5-1 and TRBJ2-7, with D possibly being TRBD1 (7 bases). In DNA form, the CDR3 reads TGCGCCAGCAGCTTGGCCGGAGGGGGCAACTACGAGCAGTACTTC. It encodes CASSLAGGGNYEQYF.